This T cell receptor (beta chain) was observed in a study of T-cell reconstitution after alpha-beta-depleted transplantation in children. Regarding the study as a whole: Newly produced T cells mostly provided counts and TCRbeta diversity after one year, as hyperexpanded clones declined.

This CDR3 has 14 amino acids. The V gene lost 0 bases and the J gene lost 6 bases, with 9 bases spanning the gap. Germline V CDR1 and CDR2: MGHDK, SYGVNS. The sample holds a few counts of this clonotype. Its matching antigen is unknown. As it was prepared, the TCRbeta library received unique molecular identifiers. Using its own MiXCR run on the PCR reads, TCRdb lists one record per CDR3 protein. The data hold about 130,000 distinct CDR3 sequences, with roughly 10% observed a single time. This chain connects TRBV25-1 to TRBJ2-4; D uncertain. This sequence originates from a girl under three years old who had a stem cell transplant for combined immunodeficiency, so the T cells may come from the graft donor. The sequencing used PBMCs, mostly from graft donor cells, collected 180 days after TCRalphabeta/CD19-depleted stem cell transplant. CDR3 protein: CASSEYGSRNIQYF. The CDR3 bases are TGTGCCAGCAGTGAATATGGCAGCCGAAACATTCAGTACTTC.